The clone carrying this T cell receptor (beta chain) has more than one count but fewer than ten. This specimen belongs to a study of T-cell memory formation after mild COVID-19. Background on the study: TCR clusters were mostly donor specific.

Each CDR3 protein is one row after TCRdb ran MiXCR on the 5' RACE reads. The data hold almost 550,000 distinct CDR3 sequences, with roughly 20% observed a single time. The CDR3 is 14 amino acids. V lost 4 bases, J lost 7 bases, and 2 bases stayed unmatched. Specimen: PBMCs or a T cell subset sorted from them (not recorded which). This TCR was recovered from an adult woman who had mild COVID-19 (a few samples of this study predate the infection). Cell type and time point are not known. This chain joins TRBV12-3 or TRBV12-4 and TRBJ2-1, with 12 bases identical to TRBD2. CDR3 DNA sequence: TGTGCCAGCAGTTACACTAGCGGGGGGAATGAGCAGTTCTTC. Encoded protein: CASSYTSGGNEQFF.